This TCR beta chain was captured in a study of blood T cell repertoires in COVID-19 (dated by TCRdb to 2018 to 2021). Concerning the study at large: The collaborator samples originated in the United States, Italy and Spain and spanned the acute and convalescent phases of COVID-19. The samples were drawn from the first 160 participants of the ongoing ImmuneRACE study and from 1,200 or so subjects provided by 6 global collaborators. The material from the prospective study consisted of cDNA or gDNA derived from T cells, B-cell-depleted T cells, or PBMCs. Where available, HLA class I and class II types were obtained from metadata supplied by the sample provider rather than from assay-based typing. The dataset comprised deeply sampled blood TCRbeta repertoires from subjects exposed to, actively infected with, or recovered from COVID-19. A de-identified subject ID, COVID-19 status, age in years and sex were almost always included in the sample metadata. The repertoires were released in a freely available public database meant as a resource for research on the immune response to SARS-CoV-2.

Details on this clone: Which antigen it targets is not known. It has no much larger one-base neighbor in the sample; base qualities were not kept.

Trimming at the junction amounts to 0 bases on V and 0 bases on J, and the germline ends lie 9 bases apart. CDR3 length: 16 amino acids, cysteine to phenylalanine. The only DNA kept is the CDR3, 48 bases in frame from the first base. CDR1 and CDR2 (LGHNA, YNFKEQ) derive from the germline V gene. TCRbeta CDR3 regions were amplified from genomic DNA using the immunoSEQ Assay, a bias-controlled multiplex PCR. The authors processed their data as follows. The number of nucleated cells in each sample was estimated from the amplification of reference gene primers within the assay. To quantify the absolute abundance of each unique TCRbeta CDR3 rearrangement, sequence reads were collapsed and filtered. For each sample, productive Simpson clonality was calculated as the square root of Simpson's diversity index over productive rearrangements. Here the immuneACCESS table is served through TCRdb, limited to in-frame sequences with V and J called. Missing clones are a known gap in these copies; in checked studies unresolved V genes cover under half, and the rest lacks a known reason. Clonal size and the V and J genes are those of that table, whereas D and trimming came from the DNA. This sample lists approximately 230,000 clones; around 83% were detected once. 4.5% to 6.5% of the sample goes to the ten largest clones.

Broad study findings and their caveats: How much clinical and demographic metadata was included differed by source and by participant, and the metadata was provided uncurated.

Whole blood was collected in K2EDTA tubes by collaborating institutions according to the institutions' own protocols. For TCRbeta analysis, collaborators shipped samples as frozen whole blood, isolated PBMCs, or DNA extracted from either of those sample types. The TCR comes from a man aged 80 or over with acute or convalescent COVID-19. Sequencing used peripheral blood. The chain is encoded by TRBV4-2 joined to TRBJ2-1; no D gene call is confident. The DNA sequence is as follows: TGTGCCAGCAGCCAAGATCTTGGGCTCTCCTACAATGAGCAGTTCTTC. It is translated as CASSQDLGLSYNEQFF.